This T cell receptor beta chain stems from a study of early T cells in non-severe SARS-CoV-2 infection. Study-level information: Sequencing was performed on bulk RNA from unsorted whole blood, leaving chains unpaired. Notes on the study in general: VDJdb matches were skewed toward anti-spike CD8 T cell responses.

This clonotype occurred many times. Antigen: not known. V dropped 3 bases and J dropped 6; count of bases not matched to a gene: 7. There are 15 residues in the CDR3. Unique molecular identifiers were attached to individual cDNA molecules. TCRdb independently ran MiXCR on the 5' RACE reads; one entry per CDR3 protein. The sample lists around 27,000 distinct CDR3 sequences, around 4% seen once, with approximately 8.2% in the top ten. This chain links TRBV12-3 or TRBV12-4 with TRBJ2-3, with 9 bases that match TRBD2. Material: whole blood. The sequence was obtained from an adult who was a healthcare worker with PCR-confirmed SARS-CoV-2 infection or an uninfected control (not recorded which). The CDR3 sequence: CASSFGLAGKDTQYF. The CDR3 nucleotides read TGTGCCAGCAGTTTTGGGCTAGCGGGGAAGGATACGCAGTATTTT.